Listed below are T cell receptor beta chains from one sample, sequenced in a study of OX40 agonist ivuxolimab in advanced cancers. Generated by immunoSEQ multiplex PCR, the TCRdb table keeps only in-frame clones and is missing some. Here the sample spans 13,000 to 15,000 clones, 91% being singletons. The material sequenced was CD4+ or CD8+ T cells sorted from blood, taken in a trial of the OX40 agonist ivuxolimab. All receptors come from an adult with an advanced solid tumor such as melanoma, head and neck, liver or kidney cancer. The CDR3 runs from the conserved cysteine through the conserved F or W. A D gene is named only where the DNA matches it firmly. Clone sizes are given selectively: once, few, many, or a class where the clone is expanded.

J gene,D gene,V gene,clone size,CDR3 protein,CDR3 DNA
TRBJ1-2,-,TRBV6-6,-,CASTPWEGNYGYTF,TGTGCCAGCACCCCCTGGGAGGGTAACTATGGCTACACCTTC
TRBJ2-5,-,TRBV5-1,-,CASSLDYQETQYF,TGCGCCAGCAGCTTGGACTATCAGGAGACCCAGTACTTC
TRBJ1-1,TRBD1,TRBV6-5,-,CASRQGGVTEAFF,TGTGCCAGCAGACAAGGGGGCGTCACTGAAGCTTTCTTT
TRBJ2-7,-,TRBV27,-,CAASRTGSHEQYF,TGTGCCGCAAGTCGTACAGGGAGCCACGAGCAGTACTTC
TRBJ1-1,-,TRBV7-6,-,CASSRLNTEAFF,TGTGCCAGCAGCCGTTTGAACACTGAAGCTTTCTTT
TRBJ2-1,-,TRBV2,-,CASKTAYNEQFF,TGTGCCAGCAAGACAGCCTACAATGAGCAGTTCTTC
TRBJ2-1,TRBD2,TRBV2,-,CASSEDSGRVNEQFF,TGTGCCAGCAGTGAAGATAGCGGGAGGGTCAATGAGCAGTTCTTC
TRBJ2-6,-,TRBV7-7,-,CAVPQSRANVLTF,TGTGCAGTGCCACAAAGTCGGGCCAACGTCCTGACTTTC
TRBJ2-1,-,TRBV6-5,-,CASSYSTGSYNEQFF,TGTGCCAGCAGTTACTCGACAGGAAGCTACAATGAGCAGTTCTTC
TRBJ2-1,-,TRBV2,-,CASVVQGNNEQFF,TGTGCCAGCGTGGTGCAGGGCAACAATGAGCAGTTCTTC
TRBJ1-1,-,TRBV4-1,-,CASSQGAGMNTEAFF,TGCGCCAGCAGCCAAGGGGCAGGAATGAACACTGAAGCTTTCTTT
TRBJ1-2,-,TRBV7-9,-,CASSLIGELGPDYGYTF,TGTGCCAGCAGCTTAATAGGGGAGCTCGGGCCGGACTATGGCTACACCTTC
TRBJ1-1,-,TRBV10-3,-,CAISLGESSEIATEAFF,TGTGCCATCAGCCTCGGGGAGTCGTCCGAGATAGCGACTGAAGCTTTCTTT
TRBJ2-1,-,TRBV28,-,CASRRDSGSSYNEQFF,TGTGCCAGCAGAAGAGACTCGGGCAGCTCCTACAATGAGCAGTTCTTC
TRBJ2-3,TRBD2,TRBV4-2,-,CASSQLAEGLDTQYF,TGTGCCAGCAGCCAACTAGCGGAGGGATTAGATACGCAGTATTTT
TRBJ1-5,-,TRBV10-3,-,CATSQGNQPQHF,TGTGCCACCTCACAGGGCAATCAGCCCCAGCATTTT
TRBJ1-6,TRBD1,TRBV30,-,CAWSWTGVTNSPLHF,TGTGCCTGGAGTTGGACAGGGGTAACGAATTCACCCCTCCACTTT
TRBJ2-5,-,TRBV27,-,CASSSTGLSGETQYF,TGTGCCAGCAGTTCAACCGGACTATCCGGGGAGACCCAGTACTTC
TRBJ1-5,-,TRBV7-9,large,CASSWQSGQPQHF,TGTGCCAGCAGCTGGCAATCGGGACAGCCCCAGCATTTT
TRBJ2-3,TRBD2,TRBV29-1,-,CSAAGTSTDTQYF,TGCAGCGCAGCGGGGACTAGCACAGATACGCAGTATTTT
TRBJ1-2,-,TRBV5-8,-,CASSLVQGNAWNYGYTF,TGTGCCAGCAGCTTGGTTCAGGGCAACGCATGGAACTATGGCTACACCTTC
TRBJ2-1,-,TRBV5-1,-,CASSLAPVGALIYNEQFF,TGCGCCAGCAGCTTGGCTCCGGTGGGGGCCCTGATATACAATGAGCAGTTCTTC
TRBJ2-7,-,TRBV5-6,-,CASSRTDYEQYF,TGTGCCAGCAGCCGGACAGACTACGAGCAGTACTTC
TRBJ1-6,TRBD1,TRBV27,-,CASSWDRGVSPLHF,TGTGCCAGCAGTTGGGACAGGGGAGTTTCACCCCTCCACTTT
TRBJ2-7,-,TRBV5-6,-,CASSAWGYEQYF,TGTGCCAGCAGCGCTTGGGGGTACGAGCAGTACTTC
TRBJ2-7,-,TRBV27,-,CASSRRVSYEQYF,TGTGCCAGCAGTCGACGGGTTTCCTACGAGCAGTACTTC
TRBJ1-5,-,TRBV19,-,CASSIDPGQPQHF,TGTGCCAGTAGTATAGATCCAGGACAGCCCCAGCATTTT
TRBJ2-1,-,TRBV27,-,CATLGAGRVGYNEQFF,TGTGCAACACTGGGGGCCGGCAGGGTCGGCTACAATGAGCAGTTCTTC
TRBJ1-2,-,TRBV14,-,CASSQGSGPLDYGYTF,TGTGCCAGCAGCCAAGGCAGTGGCCCGCTCGACTATGGCTACACCTTC
TRBJ2-3,-,TRBV6-5,-,CASSYSGGDTQYF,TGTGCCAGCAGTTACAGTGGGGGAGATACGCAGTATTTT
TRBJ2-2,-,TRBV14,-,CASSQDTLTGELFF,TGTGCCAGCAGCCAAGATACGCTTACCGGGGAGCTGTTTTTT
TRBJ2-5,-,TRBV16,-,CASSQLGTQETQYF,TGTGCCAGCAGCCAATTGGGGACCCAAGAGACCCAGTACTTC
TRBJ2-5,TRBD2,TRBV2,-,CASSEAREGRWETQYF,TGTGCCAGCAGTGAGGCGAGGGAGGGAAGATGGGAGACCCAGTACTTC
TRBJ2-5,-,TRBV5-1,-,CASTLSGQETQYF,TGCGCCAGCACCTTATCGGGTCAAGAGACCCAGTACTTC
TRBJ1-1,-,TRBV2,-,CASMLGSEAFF,TGTGCCAGCATGTTGGGATCTGAAGCTTTCTTT
TRBJ2-7,-,TRBV11-3,-,CASSLGPEPPISYEQYF,TGTGCCAGCAGCTTAGGACCTGAGCCGCCTATCTCCTACGAGCAGTACTTC
TRBJ2-3,-,TRBV27,-,CASSLSLGTRADTQYF,TGTGCCAGCAGTTTATCGTTGGGGACCCGGGCAGATACGCAGTATTTT
TRBJ2-3,-,TRBV28,-,CASSTYGAATDTQYF,TGTGCCAGCAGTACTTATGGGGCCGCCACAGATACGCAGTATTTT
TRBJ1-5,-,TRBV27,-,CASSLSVVSNQPQHF,TGTGCCAGCAGTTTATCGGTGGTTAGCAATCAGCCCCAGCATTTT
TRBJ1-5,TRBD1,TRBV19,once,CASSDQGVYQPQHF,TGTGCCAGTAGTGATCAGGGGGTCTATCAGCCCCAGCATTTT
TRBJ1-1,-,TRBV11-1,-,CASSSNTEAFF,TGTGCCAGCAGCTCTAACACTGAAGCTTTCTTT
TRBJ2-3,-,TRBV4-2,-,CASREGVAALDTQYF,TGTGCCAGCAGAGAAGGGGTAGCGGCCCTGGATACGCAGTATTTT
TRBJ2-3,-,TRBV13,-,CASSHRDSKATDTQYF,TGTGCCAGCAGCCACCGGGACTCGAAGGCTACAGATACGCAGTATTTT
TRBJ2-7,TRBD1,TRBV12-5,-,CASGFFGQGGEQYF,TGTGCTAGTGGCTTCTTTGGACAGGGGGGCGAGCAGTACTTC
TRBJ2-2,TRBD2,TRBV10-3,-,CAISEVPGRSTGELFF,TGTGCCATCAGTGAGGTCCCCGGGAGGAGCACCGGGGAGCTGTTTTTT
TRBJ2-2,TRBD2,TRBV9,-,CASSEPELAENTGELFF,TGTGCCAGCAGCGAGCCCGAACTAGCGGAGAACACCGGGGAGCTGTTTTTT
TRBJ1-5,-,TRBV27,-,CASRLTTDNSNQPQHF,TGTGCCAGCAGACTGACGACAGATAATAGCAATCAGCCCCAGCATTTT
TRBJ2-7,TRBD1,TRBV27,-,CASSLTGVYEQYF,TGTGCCAGCAGTTTAACAGGGGTATACGAGCAGTACTTC
TRBJ2-1,TRBD2,TRBV7-9,-,CASSFASSGTIDEQFF,TGTGCCAGCAGCTTTGCATCTAGCGGGACTATCGATGAGCAGTTCTTC
TRBJ2-3,TRBD2,TRBV7-3,-,CASSYGTSQGDTQYF,TGTGCCAGCAGCTATGGGACTAGCCAGGGAGATACGCAGTATTTT